This is a list of T cell receptor beta chains from one sample in a study of cytomegalovirus exposure and HLA in healthy donors. Generated by immunoSEQ multiplex PCR, the TCRdb table keeps only in-frame clones and is missing some. The sample includes 200,000 or so clones, 84% of them seen just once. The sequencing sample was made of PBMCs. The receptors shown here come from a woman in her forties or fifties in good health and CMV-seropositive. Both conserved end residues are part of each CDR3. The D gene is left open where the match is weak. Rows give clone size only sometimes, using once, few, many, or a class for an expanded clone.

J: TRBJ1-3
size: -
D: -
V: TRBV4-3
CDR3: CASSQERGGTSSGNTIYF
DNA: TGCGCCAGCAGCCAAGAGCGGGGGGGGACCAGCTCTGGAAACACCATATATTTT

J: TRBJ2-7
size: -
D: -
V: TRBV28
CDR3: CASSLGGLVGEQYF
DNA: TGTGCCAGCAGTTTGGGGGGGCTAGTGGGCGAGCAGTACTTC

J: TRBJ2-3
size: once
D: -
V: TRBV7-3
CDR3: CASSQRLGSTHTDTQYF
DNA: TGTGCCAGCAGCCAGAGGCTCGGGTCCACTCACACAGATACGCAGTATTTT

J: TRBJ2-1
size: -
D: -
V: TRBV5-1
CDR3: CASSLGRRGSYNEQFF
DNA: TGCGCCAGCAGCTTGGGTCGACGGGGGAGCTACAATGAGCAGTTCTTC

J: TRBJ2-1
size: -
D: TRBD2
V: TRBV6-5
CDR3: CASSYSSGVDEQFF
DNA: TGTGCCAGCAGTTACTCTAGCGGGGTCGATGAGCAGTTCTTC

J: TRBJ1-3
size: -
D: TRBD1
V: TRBV18
CDR3: CASSPPGTGRSIYF
DNA: TGTGCCAGCTCACCACCCGGGACAGGAAGGTCCATATATTTT

J: TRBJ2-5
size: -
D: TRBD2
V: TRBV6-6
CDR3: CASRGTSGAETQYF
DNA: TGTGCCAGCAGGGGGACTAGCGGGGCGGAGACCCAGTACTTC

J: TRBJ2-7
size: -
D: -
V: TRBV5-1
CDR3: CASRQSSSYEQYF
DNA: TGCGCCAGCCGACAGTCCAGCTCCTACGAGCAGTACTTC

J: TRBJ2-7
size: once
D: TRBD2
V: TRBV7-2
CDR3: CASSLVGGGAWEQYF
DNA: TGTGCCAGCAGCTTAGTAGGCGGGGGGGCCTGGGAGCAGTACTTC

J: TRBJ2-7
size: -
D: -
V: TRBV5-1
CDR3: CASSNPPTSYEQYF
DNA: TGCGCCAGCAGCAACCCCCCGACTAGCTACGAGCAGTACTTC